The next 21 T cell receptor beta chains were all read from a single sample in a study of tumor-infiltrating lymphocytes in primary liver carcinoma. Blood RNA came from unsorted whole blood; germline DNA was also extracted. Reverse transcription of 500 ng total RNA with a constant-region primer produced TCR beta cDNA. Three nested multiplex PCR rounds of slightly modified ARM-PCR generated TCR beta libraries. Each of the first two PCR rounds ran roughly 9 cycles with TRBV1-TRBV30 forward and C-beta reverse primers. TCRdb reanalysed the multiplex PCR reads using MiXCR and keeps one entry per CDR3 protein. This table has about 180,000 distinct CDR3 sequences, around 60% appearing once. The sequencing sample was made of peripheral blood. Receptor source: a man between 35 and 55 years old with primary liver carcinoma and hepatitis B virus infection.

The chain couples TRBV11-2 to TRBJ2-5; D may be TRBD1 or TRBD2 (6 bases each). Trimming stripped 9 bases from V and 4 bases from J, with 18 bases between. This CDR3 contains 14 residues. Germline V CDR1 and CDR2: SGHAT, FQNNGV. CDR3 nucleotides: TGTGCCAGTAGCGAAGGGGGGCGAGGAGAGACCCAGTACTTC. It specifies CASSEGGRGETQYF.

As regards this clonotype: A junction end diverges from the germline sequence, so it may reflect a read error. The genes are TRBV4-1 and TRBJ2-2; 12 positions match TRBD2. CDR1 MGHRA and CDR2 YSYEKL come from the germline V gene. The CDR3 sequence is 20 residues long. As DNA, the CDR3 is TGCGCCAGCCAAGAGGGCCCACTAGCGGGAGGCCCAGCGAACACCGAGGAGCTGTTTTTT. Translation: CASQEGPLAGGPANTEELFF.

This clonotype was counted only a few times. This rearrangement joins TRBV29-1 to TRBJ1-2, with unresolved D. V lost 4 bases and J 2 bases, leaving 17 bases between the germline ends. CDR3 length: 15 amino acids. Germline V gene lookup returns CDR1 SQVTM and CDR2 ANQGSEA. CDR3 sequence (DNA): TGCAGCGTTGCCCAGGCCTCGAAGGCGAACTATGGCTACACCTTC. This encodes CSVAQASKANYGYTF.

Note on this clonotype: This could be a read error, since a much larger clone is one nucleotide away. The V call is TRBV29-1, the J call TRBJ2-1; D unclear. Trimming shortened V by 4 bases and J by 6 bases, and 10 bases separated the two germline ends. CDR3 length equals 12 residues. CDR1 SQVTM and CDR2 ANQGSEA come from the germline V gene. CDR3 in DNA: TGCAGCGTTGTACGGAGTGGCAATGAGCAGTTCTTC. As protein: CSVVRSGNEQFF.

As concerns this clonotype: The junction and the germline gene differ at one end; a read error may be behind it. The V gene is TRBV11-2, the J gene TRBJ1-2, with 7 nucleotides matching TRBD1. Germline assignment: CDR1 SGHAT and CDR2 FQNNGV. The CDR3 runs to 15 residues. The CDR3 DNA follows: TGTGCCAGTAGCTTGGGCCAACAGGGGCCCTATGGCTTCACCTTC. It translates to CASSLGQQGPYGFTF.

V usage is TRBV24-1 and J usage is TRBJ2-1; 9 positions agree with TRBD1. CDR1 is KGHDR, CDR2 SFDVKD, per germline. This CDR3 is built from 16 residues. The V segment lost 4 bases and the J segment 7 bases; nucleotides outside the gene matches: 10. CDR3 sequence: CATSELYGTGKNEQFF. The CDR3 DNA reads as TGTGCCACCAGTGAACTATACGGGACAGGGAAAAATGAGCAGTTCTTC.

In nucleotides, the CDR3 is TGTGCCAGCAGTACCTCCGGACTAGCGGGAGGGGCAGATACGCAGTATTTT. It translates to CASSTSGLAGGADTQYF. This rearrangement joins TRBV6-5 to TRBJ2-3, with 15 nucleotides matching TRBD2. Per germline, CDR1 MNHEY and CDR2 SVGAGI. There are 17 residues in the CDR3. V lost 5 bases and J lost 4; bases outside the gene matches: 7.

On this clonotype: Its ends do not fully match the called genes, so a read error is possible. This chain links TRBV4-1 with TRBJ1-2; D is ambiguous. The CDR3 totals 15 residues. Germline CDR1 and CDR2: MGHRA and YSYEKL. As DNA, the CDR3 is TGCGCCACCAGCCAAGAGGTGCAAGGTGTCTATGGCTACACCTTC. As protein: CATSQEVQGVYGYTF.

This clonotype turned up a few times. The chain has TRBV4-1 and TRBJ2-7, with 9 positions matching TRBD1. This CDR3 spans 16 amino acids. V trimming: 2 bases; J trimming: 5 bases; junction bases outside the gene matches: 10. Germline CDR1 and CDR2: MGHRA and YSYEKL. The CDR3 bases are TGCGCCAGCAGCCAAATGCCGGGACAGGGAACGGACGAGCAGTACTTC. Protein sequence: CASSQMPGQGTDEQYF.

The chain couples TRBV5-1 to TRBJ2-2; D call uncertain. V dropped 4 bases and J dropped 6 bases, with 19 bases sitting between them. This CDR3 contains 16 residues. Per germline, CDR1 SGHRS and CDR2 YFSETQ. In DNA form, the CDR3 reads TGCGCCAGCAGCGGGCTATCGGGCCTAGATTCCGGGGAGCTGTTTTTT. It encodes CASSGLSGLDSGELFF.

The chain uses TRBV5-4 and TRBJ2-3; 9 bases agree with TRBD1. The V segment lost 4 bases and the J segment 3 bases; nucleotides outside the gene matches: 6. The CDR3 is 15 residues long. Germline V lookup: CDR1 SGHNT, CDR2 YYREEE (reference sequence). CDR3 protein: CASSRGQGLTDTQYF. The CDR3 DNA sequence: TGTGCCAGCAGCCGAGGACAGGGGTTAACAGATACGCAGTATTTT.

In regard to this clonotype: One junction end does not reproduce the germline sequence, and a read error may be involved. The CDR3 nucleotides read TGTGCCAGCAGTGGAGGCAGGACCCACGAGCAGTGCTTC. Protein: CASSGGRTHEQCF. The rearrangement uses TRBV2 and TRBJ2-7, with D hard to call. This CDR3 has 13 amino acids. Germline CDR1 and CDR2: SNHLY and FYNNEI. Using reference TRBV2 and TRBJ2-7 for the parts outside the CDR3, the full variable domain is EPEVTQTPSHQVTQMGQEVILRCVPISNHLYFYWYRQILGQKVEFLVSFYNNEISEKSEIFDDQFSVERPDGSNFTLKIRSTKLEDSAMYFCASSGGRTHEQCFGPGTRLTVT.

The chain joins TRBV12-3 or TRBV12-4 to TRBJ1-5, with D maybe TRBD1 (6 bases). V lost 7 bases and J 2 bases, leaving 12 bases between the germline ends. The CDR3 loop spans 14 amino acids. CDR3 protein: CASMQGSRNQPQHF. The DNA for the CDR3 is TGTGCCAGCATGCAGGGGTCGCGCAATCAGCCCCAGCATTTT.

V usage is TRBV28 and J usage is TRBJ2-7; TRBD2 agrees at 8 bases. V lost 8 bases, J lost 4 bases, and 7 bases stayed unmatched. Looked up from germline, CDR1 is MDHEN and CDR2 is SYDVKM. The CDR3 extends over 13 amino acids. CDR3 in DNA: TGTGCCAGCTATAGCGGGACTGAATACGAGCAGTACTTC. Translating gives CASYSGTEYEQYF.

The sample holds a few counts of this clonotype. The CDR3 loop is CASSLRLAGSETQYF. The CDR3 DNA is TGTGCCAGCAGTTTGCGTTTAGCGGGTTCGGAGACCCAGTACTTC. The chain links TRBV12-3 or TRBV12-4 to TRBJ2-5; 7 bases map to TRBD2. This CDR3 is 15 amino acids long. V gave up 3 bases and J gave up 5 bases; unmatched junction bases: 9.

This chain uses TRBV6-5 with TRBJ2-7, with D maybe TRBD1 (5 bases). The V end was cut by 5 bases, the J end by 2 bases, with 16 bases between. Germline values: CDR1 MNHEY, CDR2 SVGAGI. The CDR3 has 15 amino acids. CDR3: CASSPNRTSPYEQYF. DNA for the CDR3: TGTGCCAGCAGTCCGAACCGGACATCACCCTACGAGCAGTACTTC.

Note on this clonotype: This sequence may be a read error, since a much larger clone differs from it by one base. J is TRBJ2-5 and V is TRBV6-6; unclear D gene. Germline V lookup: CDR1 MNHNY, CDR2 SVGAGI (reference sequence). The CDR3 loop spans 13 amino acids. The DNA of the CDR3 is TGTGCCGGCAGTTCCAGACGAGAAGAGACCCAGTACTTC. It is translated as CAGSSRREETQYF.

The rearrangement uses TRBV5-4 and TRBJ1-1; no clear D. Per germline, CDR1 SGHNT and CDR2 YYREEE (reference sequence). Trimming took off 6 bases at V and 1 base at J, with 10 bases between the two ends. CDR3 size: 13 residues. The CDR3 bases are TGTGCCAGCACCTGGTCGGGGAACACTGAAGCTTTCTTT. As protein: CASTWSGNTEAFF.

This chain joins TRBV6-5 and TRBJ2-7; 7 bases are shared with TRBD2. Looked up from germline, CDR1 is MNHEY and CDR2 is SVGAGI. There are 14 residues in the CDR3. J gave up 1 base and V 9 bases, and 9 bases lay outside the gene matches. The CDR3 sequence is CASAPGGRSYEQYF. The DNA for the CDR3 is TGTGCCAGTGCCCCCGGGGGGAGATCCTACGAGCAGTACTTC.

On this clonotype: A junction end diverges from the germline sequence, so it may reflect a read error. The chain links TRBV6-5 to TRBJ2-1; 7 bases agree with TRBD1. CDR1 and CDR2 (germline): MNHEY, SVGAGI. The length of the CDR3 is 12 residues. The chain's CDR3 is CVSSPDRDRQFF. The DNA for the CDR3 is TGTGTCAGCAGTCCAGACCGGGACAGGCAGTTCTTC.

The chain uses TRBV6-5 and TRBJ1-1; the D gene is possibly TRBD1 (5 bases). The germline V gene encodes CDR1 MNHEY and CDR2 SVGAGI. There are 13 residues in the CDR3. The V gene lost 0 bases and the J gene lost 11 bases, with 13 bases spanning the gap. Here the CDR3 reads CASSYSMGRAAFF. The CDR3 nucleotides are TGTGCCAGCAGTTACTCGATGGGCAGGGCGGCTTTCTTT.